These T cell receptor beta chains were read from a single sample in a study of blood T cell repertoires in COVID-19. Method: immunoSEQ multiplex PCR; TCRdb's copy keeps in-frame clones and lacks some. Among fewer than 350,000 clones listed, roughly 85% were seen once. Sequencing was performed on peripheral blood. Receptors originate from a human donor in a cohort sampled during active COVID-19. Both conserved end residues are part of each CDR3. The D gene is left open where the match is weak. Clone size appears in some rows only: once, few, many, or a class for an expanded clone.

cdr3_length: 15; d_call: -; clone_size: many; v_call: TRBV11-1; j_call: TRBJ2-3; cdr3_aa: CASSLDSGGTDTQYF; cdr3_nt: TGTGCCAGCAGCCTGGACTCGGGGGGCACAGATACGCAGTATTTT
cdr3_length: 12; d_call: -; clone_size: -; v_call: TRBV24-1; j_call: TRBJ1-5; cdr3_aa: CATGAGNQPQHF; cdr3_nt: TGTGCCACAGGGGCTGGCAATCAGCCCCAGCATTTT
cdr3_length: 16; d_call: -; clone_size: -; v_call: TRBV2; j_call: TRBJ2-4; cdr3_aa: CASRPGHPIAKNIQYF; cdr3_nt: TGTGCCAGCAGACCGGGACACCCAATAGCCAAAAACATTCAGTACTTC
cdr3_length: 15; d_call: -; clone_size: -; v_call: TRBV5-4; j_call: TRBJ1-4; cdr3_aa: CASSLGRGNGEKLFF; cdr3_nt: TGTGCCAGCAGCTTGGGTCGGGGGAACGGTGAAAAACTGTTTTTT
cdr3_length: 15; d_call: -; clone_size: -; v_call: TRBV4-1; j_call: TRBJ1-1; cdr3_aa: CASSPRADRRTEAFF; cdr3_nt: TGCGCCAGCAGCCCGCGCGCTGACAGACGCACTGAAGCTTTCTTT
cdr3_length: 14; d_call: -; clone_size: -; v_call: TRBV5-1; j_call: TRBJ1-2; cdr3_aa: CASSSPGVSYGYTF; cdr3_nt: TGCGCCAGCAGCTCGCCAGGGGTCTCTTATGGCTACACCTTC
cdr3_length: 15; d_call: TRBD1; clone_size: once; v_call: TRBV5-1; j_call: TRBJ1-2; cdr3_aa: CASSGGQALLYGYTF; cdr3_nt: TGCGCCAGCAGCGGGGGACAGGCCCTCCTCTATGGCTACACCTTC
cdr3_length: 14; d_call: -; clone_size: -; v_call: TRBV19; j_call: TRBJ1-4; cdr3_aa: CASTRTALNEKLFF; cdr3_nt: TGTGCCAGTACTCGGACAGCCTTAAATGAAAAACTGTTTTTT
cdr3_length: 14; d_call: -; clone_size: -; v_call: TRBV6-5; j_call: TRBJ2-7; cdr3_aa: CASRLGLFSYEQYF; cdr3_nt: TGTGCCAGCAGGTTGGGGCTTTTCTCCTACGAGCAGTACTTC
cdr3_length: 15; d_call: -; clone_size: -; v_call: TRBV19; j_call: TRBJ2-2; cdr3_aa: CASSIETGNTGELFF; cdr3_nt: TGTGCCAGTAGTATCGAGACGGGGAACACCGGGGAGCTGTTTTTT
cdr3_length: 18; d_call: -; clone_size: -; v_call: TRBV19; j_call: TRBJ1-1; cdr3_aa: CASSTLTLTGPTYTEAFF; cdr3_nt: TGTGCCAGTAGTACACTTACCCTCACAGGACCGACCTACACTGAAGCTTTCTTT
cdr3_length: 15; d_call: TRBD1; clone_size: -; v_call: TRBV27; j_call: TRBJ1-2; cdr3_aa: CASSETGGSHYGYTF; cdr3_nt: TGTGCCAGCAGTGAGACAGGGGGGAGTCACTATGGCTACACCTTC
cdr3_length: 13; d_call: TRBD2; clone_size: -; v_call: TRBV5-5; j_call: TRBJ2-1; cdr3_aa: CASSLSGGNEQFF; cdr3_nt: TGTGCCAGCAGCCTTAGCGGGGGCAATGAGCAGTTCTTC
cdr3_length: 16; d_call: -; clone_size: -; v_call: TRBV5-1; j_call: TRBJ2-2; cdr3_aa: CASSLAGVPNTGELFF; cdr3_nt: TGCGCCAGCAGCTTGGCAGGGGTCCCGAACACCGGGGAGCTGTTTTTT
cdr3_length: 13; d_call: -; clone_size: -; v_call: TRBV27; j_call: TRBJ2-7; cdr3_aa: CASSLTDTYEQYF; cdr3_nt: TGTGCCAGCAGTTTAACAGATACCTACGAGCAGTACTTC
cdr3_length: 13; d_call: -; clone_size: -; v_call: TRBV6-6; j_call: TRBJ1-5; cdr3_aa: CASSTNSNQPQHF; cdr3_nt: TGTGCCAGCAGTACAAATAGCAATCAGCCCCAGCATTTT
cdr3_length: 14; d_call: TRBD1; clone_size: -; v_call: TRBV6-1; j_call: TRBJ1-3; cdr3_aa: CASSEGDRGNTIYF; cdr3_nt: TGTGCCAGCAGTGAAGGGGACAGGGGAAACACCATATATTTT
cdr3_length: 17; d_call: -; clone_size: once; v_call: TRBV21-1; j_call: TRBJ1-4; cdr3_aa: CASNPTGGNRGPEKLFF; cdr3_nt: TGTGCCAGCAACCCGACAGGGGGTAATCGGGGACCCGAAAAACTGTTTTTT
cdr3_length: 16; d_call: -; clone_size: -; v_call: TRBV6-6; j_call: TRBJ1-2; cdr3_aa: CASTNPKQGFGYGYTF; cdr3_nt: TGTGCCAGCACCAACCCCAAACAGGGCTTTGGCTATGGCTACACCTTC
cdr3_length: 15; d_call: -; clone_size: -; v_call: TRBV5-6; j_call: TRBJ1-1; cdr3_aa: CASSSFFRGNTEAFF; cdr3_nt: TGTGCCAGCAGCAGTTTCTTCAGGGGAAACACTGAAGCTTTCTTT
cdr3_length: 15; d_call: -; clone_size: -; v_call: TRBV6-5; j_call: TRBJ1-2; cdr3_aa: CASSYGGGGSYGYTF; cdr3_nt: TGTGCCAGCAGTTACGGGGGGGGCGGGAGCTATGGCTACACCTTC
cdr3_length: 17; d_call: TRBD1; clone_size: -; v_call: TRBV12-5; j_call: TRBJ2-3; cdr3_aa: CASGLVPRTGATDTQYF; cdr3_nt: TGTGCTAGTGGTTTGGTACCCCGGACAGGGGCCACAGATACGCAGTATTTT
cdr3_length: 14; d_call: TRBD1; clone_size: -; v_call: TRBV18; j_call: TRBJ2-7; cdr3_aa: CASSPKGQGYEQYF; cdr3_nt: TGTGCCAGCTCACCTAAGGGACAGGGCTACGAGCAGTACTTC
cdr3_length: 13; d_call: TRBD1; clone_size: -; v_call: TRBV29-1; j_call: TRBJ1-2; cdr3_aa: CSAMGQGAYGYTF; cdr3_nt: TGCAGCGCCATGGGACAGGGCGCCTATGGCTACACCTTC
cdr3_length: 14; d_call: TRBD2; clone_size: many; v_call: TRBV6-2/TRBV6-3; j_call: TRBJ2-1; cdr3_aa: CASSPRMGGDEQFF; cdr3_nt: TGTGCCAGCAGCCCCCGGATGGGAGGGGATGAGCAGTTCTTC
cdr3_length: 14; d_call: -; clone_size: -; v_call: TRBV21-1; j_call: TRBJ1-1; cdr3_aa: CASSKDPGNTEAFF; cdr3_nt: TGTGCCAGCAGCAAAGATCCAGGAAACACTGAAGCTTTCTTT
cdr3_length: 14; d_call: TRBD2; clone_size: -; v_call: TRBV27; j_call: TRBJ2-2; cdr3_aa: CASSTSGNTGELFF; cdr3_nt: TGTGCCAGCTCGACTAGCGGGAACACCGGGGAGCTGTTTTTT
cdr3_length: 16; d_call: -; clone_size: -; v_call: TRBV5-6; j_call: TRBJ1-2; cdr3_aa: CASSLSPGITNYGYTF; cdr3_nt: TGTGCCAGCAGCTTGTCCCCGGGGATTACTAACTATGGCTACACCTTC
cdr3_length: 13; d_call: TRBD1; clone_size: -; v_call: TRBV12-3/TRBV12-4; j_call: TRBJ2-7; cdr3_aa: CASKNRGRVEQYF; cdr3_nt: TGTGCCAGCAAGAACAGGGGGCGGGTGGAGCAGTACTTC
cdr3_length: 15; d_call: -; clone_size: -; v_call: TRBV7-2; j_call: TRBJ1-1; cdr3_aa: CASSENRDMNTEAFF; cdr3_nt: TGTGCCAGCAGCGAAAACAGGGACATGAACACTGAAGCTTTCTTT
cdr3_length: 15; d_call: -; clone_size: -; v_call: TRBV28; j_call: TRBJ1-1; cdr3_aa: CASSLSVGGPHEAFF; cdr3_nt: TGTGCCAGCAGTTTAAGTGTGGGGGGTCCTCACGAAGCTTTCTTT
cdr3_length: 20; d_call: -; clone_size: few; v_call: TRBV21-1; j_call: TRBJ1-5; cdr3_aa: CASSKSPPWYRRHSNQPQHF; cdr3_nt: TGTGCCAGCAGCAAAAGCCCACCGTGGTACAGGCGTCACAGCAATCAGCCCCAGCATTTT
cdr3_length: 16; d_call: -; clone_size: -; v_call: TRBV18; j_call: TRBJ1-5; cdr3_aa: CASSLSGGLGIQPQHF; cdr3_nt: TGTGCCAGCTCACTTAGTGGCGGGCTTGGAATTCAGCCCCAGCATTTT
cdr3_length: 14; d_call: TRBD1; clone_size: -; v_call: TRBV6-5; j_call: TRBJ1-6; cdr3_aa: CATSSGTDNSPLHF; cdr3_nt: TGTGCCACCAGCTCCGGGACAGATAATTCACCCCTCCACTTT
cdr3_length: 14; d_call: -; clone_size: once; v_call: TRBV5-4; j_call: TRBJ1-6; cdr3_aa: CASSLQGVSSPLHF; cdr3_nt: TGTGCCAGCAGCCTACAGGGAGTGAGTTCACCCCTCCACTTT
cdr3_length: 15; d_call: TRBD1; clone_size: -; v_call: TRBV6-5; j_call: TRBJ1-1; cdr3_aa: CASSYDRTGRPEAFF; cdr3_nt: TGTGCCAGCAGTTACGACCGGACAGGGAGGCCCGAAGCTTTCTTT
cdr3_length: 15; d_call: -; clone_size: once; v_call: TRBV6-5; j_call: TRBJ1-6; cdr3_aa: CASSRREAYNSPLHF; cdr3_nt: TGTGCCAGCAGTCGGCGGGAAGCCTATAATTCACCCCTCCACTTT
cdr3_length: 14; d_call: -; clone_size: -; v_call: TRBV5-5; j_call: TRBJ2-1; cdr3_aa: CASSLPGEGDEQFF; cdr3_nt: TGTGCCAGCAGCTTGCCGGGGGAGGGGGATGAGCAGTTCTTC
cdr3_length: 15; d_call: -; clone_size: -; v_call: TRBV7-3; j_call: TRBJ1-6; cdr3_aa: CASSFSGQGNSPLHF; cdr3_nt: TGTGCCAGCAGCTTTTCTGGGCAGGGGAATTCACCCCTCCACTTT
cdr3_length: 15; d_call: TRBD1; clone_size: -; v_call: TRBV19; j_call: TRBJ1-2; cdr3_aa: CASSIGTGGHYGYTF; cdr3_nt: TGTGCCAGTAGTATCGGGACAGGGGGCCACTATGGCTACACCTTC
cdr3_length: 15; d_call: TRBD1; clone_size: -; v_call: TRBV3-1/TRBV3-2; j_call: TRBJ1-5; cdr3_aa: CASSQVTGVGQPQHF; cdr3_nt: TGTGCCAGCAGCCAAGTCACAGGGGTGGGTCAGCCCCAGCATTTT
cdr3_length: 14; d_call: -; clone_size: -; v_call: TRBV9; j_call: TRBJ1-3; cdr3_aa: CASSHAAGGNTIYF; cdr3_nt: TGTGCCAGCAGCCACGCGGCGGGGGGAAACACCATATATTTT
cdr3_length: 16; d_call: -; clone_size: -; v_call: TRBV7-3; j_call: TRBJ2-3; cdr3_aa: CASSLIGGSSTDTQYF; cdr3_nt: TGTGCCAGCAGCTTAATTGGGGGGTCTAGCACAGATACGCAGTATTTT
cdr3_length: 13; d_call: -; clone_size: once; v_call: TRBV24-1; j_call: TRBJ2-2; cdr3_aa: CAVAGANTGELFF; cdr3_nt: TGTGCCGTCGCAGGTGCGAACACCGGGGAGCTGTTTTTT
cdr3_length: 16; d_call: TRBD1; clone_size: -; v_call: TRBV6-5; j_call: TRBJ1-1; cdr3_aa: CASSYGRTGRRTEAFF; cdr3_nt: TGTGCCAGCAGTTACGGGAGGACAGGGAGGAGGACTGAAGCTTTCTTT
cdr3_length: 13; d_call: -; clone_size: -; v_call: TRBV30; j_call: TRBJ1-2; cdr3_aa: CAMEPTGNYGYTF; cdr3_nt: TGTGCTATGGAACCGACAGGAAACTATGGCTACACCTTC
cdr3_length: 14; d_call: -; clone_size: -; v_call: TRBV27; j_call: TRBJ2-5; cdr3_aa: CASSLKQGIVTQYF; cdr3_nt: TGTGCCAGCAGTTTAAAGCAGGGCATAGTGACCCAGTACTTC
cdr3_length: 12; d_call: -; clone_size: -; v_call: TRBV2; j_call: TRBJ1-5; cdr3_aa: CASEYPNQPQHF; cdr3_nt: TGTGCCAGCGAGTATCCCAATCAGCCCCAGCATTTT
cdr3_length: 13; d_call: TRBD1; clone_size: -; v_call: TRBV5-4; j_call: TRBJ1-2; cdr3_aa: CASSWDRVDGYTF; cdr3_nt: TGTGCCAGCAGCTGGGACAGGGTCGATGGCTACACCTTC
cdr3_length: 14; d_call: TRBD1; clone_size: -; v_call: TRBV12-5; j_call: TRBJ2-3; cdr3_aa: CASVSTGHSDTQYF; cdr3_nt: TGTGCTAGTGTCTCGACAGGGCATAGTGATACGCAGTATTTT
cdr3_length: 15; d_call: -; clone_size: -; v_call: TRBV5-1; j_call: TRBJ1-5; cdr3_aa: CASSPRGGSNQPQHF; cdr3_nt: TGCGCCAGCAGTCCAAGGGGGGGTAGCAATCAGCCCCAGCATTTT
cdr3_length: 14; d_call: TRBD1; clone_size: -; v_call: TRBV15; j_call: TRBJ1-2; cdr3_aa: CATSPPTGNYGYTF; cdr3_nt: TGTGCCACCAGCCCTCCGACAGGGAACTATGGCTACACCTTC
cdr3_length: 18; d_call: TRBD1; clone_size: -; v_call: TRBV9; j_call: TRBJ1-4; cdr3_aa: CASSPRQGVVGYREKLFF; cdr3_nt: TGTGCCAGCAGCCCCCGACAGGGCGTCGTGGGATACAGGGAAAAACTGTTTTTT